This T cell receptor (beta chain) was sequenced in a study of blood T cell repertoires in COVID-19. Study information: Whether acute or convalescent, the COVID-19 samples came from the United States, Italy and Spain. From T cells, B-cell-depleted T cells, or PBMCs came the material, which was cDNA or gDNA.

Germline V gene data show CDR1 as KGHSH and CDR2 as LQKENI. V lost 4 bases to trimming and J lost 5 bases; unmatched junction nucleotides: 5. The CDR3 is made up of 13 amino acids. Generated by immunoSEQ multiplex PCR, the TCRdb table keeps only in-frame clones and is missing some. The sample lists 100,000 to 150,000 clones, about 84% occurring once. Sequencing was performed on peripheral blood. V usage is TRBV18 and J usage is TRBJ2-7, with 7 bases matching TRBD1. The receptor was derived from a human donor in a cohort sampled during active COVID-19. CDR3 DNA sequence: TGTGCCAGCTCACTAGAAGGGGGCCACGAGCAGTACTTC. It translates to CASSLEGGHEQYF.